One sample yielded the 27 T cell receptor beta chains listed below, sequenced in a study of blood T cell repertoires in COVID-19. The table came from immunoSEQ multiplex PCR; TCRdb's copy has only in-frame clones and leaves some out. The sample lists approximately 490,000 clones; around 87% were seen once. Specimen: PBMCs or T cells enriched from blood (not recorded which). The receptors derive from a woman under 30 who had recovered from COVID-19.

The chain uses TRBV29-1 and TRBJ2-3, with TRBD2 matching over 13 bases. V dropped 8 bases and J dropped 6; count of bases not matched to a gene: 5. The CDR3 spans 13 residues. From germline, CDR1 is SQVTM and CDR2 ANQGSEA. The CDR3 here is CSIGTSGADTQYF. The DNA for the CDR3 is TGCAGCATAGGGACTAGCGGGGCCGATACGCAGTATTTT.

The chain employs TRBV4-1 and TRBJ2-1; no definite D call. V dropped 3 bases and J dropped 3 bases, with 6 bases sitting between them. CDR3 size: 13 residues. The germline gives CDR1 MGHRA, CDR2 YSYEKL. For the CDR3, the DNA is TGCGCCAGCAGCCACCCGGGCTACAATGAGCAGTTCTTC. Protein product: CASSHPGYNEQFF.

The gene calls are TRBV5-4 and TRBJ1-2; D possibly corresponds to TRBD1 (6 bases). CDR1 is SGHNT and CDR2 is YYREEE in the germline V gene (reference sequence). The germline V and J ends were trimmed by 2 bases and 7 bases, with 12 bases remaining between them. The CDR3 spans 13 residues. This CDR3 is CASSFNRELGYTF. CDR3 DNA: TGTGCCAGCAGCTTTAACAGGGAACTTGGCTACACCTTC.

This clone was counted once. The J gene is TRBJ1-4, the V gene TRBV27; TRBD1 matches 9 bases. The J segment lost 8 bases and the V segment lost 5 bases, leaving 9 bases of the junction unmatched. Germline V gene data show CDR1 as MNHEY and CDR2 as SMNVEV (reference sequence). The CDR3 runs 15 residues. CDR3 protein: CASSPRTGVGEKLFF. CDR3 DNA: TGTGCCAGCAGTCCGAGGACAGGGGTAGGGGAAAAACTGTTTTTT.

The chain joins TRBV5-8 to TRBJ1-1; tentative D call: TRBD1 (6 bases). The germline V gene has CDR1 SGHTS and CDR2 YDEGEE. Between the trimmed V and J ends, which lost 4 bases and 0 bases, there was a span of 16 bases. The length of the CDR3 is 16 residues. CDR3 nucleotide sequence: TGTGCCAGCAGCCCCGGACGGGGACACATGAACACTGAAGCTTTCTTT. Its translation: CASSPGRGHMNTEAFF. The whole variable domain, filled in from reference TRBV5-8 and TRBJ1-1, reads EAGVTQSPTHLIKTRGQQATLRCSPISGHTSVYWYQQALGLGLQFLLWYDEGEERNRGNFPPRFSGRQFPNYSSELNVNALELEDSALYLCASSPGRGHMNTEAFFGQGTRLTVV.

V usage is TRBV4-1 and J usage is TRBJ1-6, with 9 bases matching TRBD1. This CDR3 spans 17 amino acids. Germline trimming cut 3 bases from V and 9 bases from J; bases unmatched to any gene: 12. CDR1 and CDR2 (germline): MGHRA, YSYEKL. CDR3 bases: TGCGCCAGCAGCCAGATGATGGAGACAGGGGGTGGTTCACCCCTCCACTTT. Amino acid sequence: CASSQMMETGGGSPLHF.

The chain links TRBV12-3 or TRBV12-4 to TRBJ2-2; D remains unclear. The CDR3 is made up of 11 amino acids. V shed 11 bases and J shed 1 base, with 5 bases lying between them. The CDR3 protein is CASLNTGELFF. CDR3 bases: TGTGCCTCCTTGAACACCGGGGAGCTGTTTTTT.

The genes are TRBV7-3 and TRBJ2-3; the match to TRBD2 covers 8 bases. Germline loops: CDR1 SGHTA, CDR2 FQGTGA. Losses at the gene ends were 3 bases for V and 1 base for J; bases not matched to a gene: 12. CDR3 length equals 18 residues. The CDR3 DNA reads TGTGCCAGCAGCTTGTGGGTCGGGGGGGCACCCGGCACAGATACGCAGTATTTT. Translating it yields CASSLWVGGAPGTDTQYF. The whole variable domain, filled in from reference TRBV7-3 and TRBJ2-3, reads GAGVSQTPSNKVTEKGKYVELRCDPISGHTALYWYRQSLGQGPEFLIYFQGTGAADDSGLPNDRFFAVRPEGSVSTLKIQRTERGDSAVYLCASSLWVGGAPGTDTQYFGPGTRLTVL.

V gene TRBV2 combines with J gene TRBJ1-2, with D perhaps matching TRBD1 (6 bases). Trimming shortened V by 4 bases and J by 4 bases, and 16 bases separated the two germline ends. The CDR3 sequence is 15 residues long. The germline V gene encodes CDR1 SNHLY and CDR2 FYNNEI. The CDR3, as DNA: TGTGCCAGCAGTGTCGGGGCGACAGGCCTCTATGGCTACACCTTC. Protein product: CASSVGATGLYGYTF.

V and J are TRBV7-8 and TRBJ1-1; TRBD1 agrees at 8 bases. The CDR3 consists of 14 residues. Germline V lookup: CDR1 SGHVS, CDR2 FQNEAQ. The V segment lost 0 bases and the J segment 4 bases; nucleotides outside the gene matches: 1. CDR3 DNA sequence: TGTGCCAGCAGCTTAGCGACAGGGGTCACTGAAGCTTTCTTT. Protein product: CASSLATGVTEAFF.

The chain uses TRBV2 and TRBJ2-5, with D unresolved. CDR3 length: 14 amino acids. Germline V gene lookup returns CDR1 SNHLY and CDR2 FYNNEI. The V end lost 0 bases, the J end lost 3 bases, and 8 bases lay between the germline ends. The DNA for the CDR3 is TGTGCCAGCAGTGAAGCGACTGTGAAAGAGACCCAGTACTTC. Protein product: CASSEATVKETQYF.

The chain links TRBV15 to TRBJ2-7; D gene ambiguous. The CDR3 totals 13 residues. Looked up from germline, CDR1 is LNHNV and CDR2 is YYDKDF (reference sequence). Deletions cut 0 bases from V and 3 bases from J, with 6 bases between. The CDR3 sequence is CATSREIDYEQYF. The CDR3 DNA reads TGTGCCACCAGCAGAGAAATAGACTACGAGCAGTACTTC.

The chain links TRBV20-1 to TRBJ1-1; a weak D match, TRBD1 (6 bases). V lost 3 bases to trimming and J lost 5 bases, with 16 bases between them. The CDR3 spans 14 residues. CDR1 DFQATT and CDR2 SNEGSKA come from the germline V gene (reference sequence). The CDR3 sequence: CSASTPGRGTEAFF. CDR3 in DNA: TGCAGTGCTAGTACCCCAGGCAGGGGAACTGAAGCTTTCTTT.

The chain recombines TRBV5-1 with TRBJ2-7, with TRBD1 matching 7 bases. V was pared by 0 bases and J by 4 bases, with 10 bases of the junction left unmatched. The CDR3 is 16 residues long. The germline V gene has CDR1 SGHRS and CDR2 YFSETQ. The CDR3 nucleotides are TGCGCCAGCAGCTTGGGGGACAGCCGATATCTATACGAGCAGTACTTC. This gives the protein CASSLGDSRYLYEQYF.

V and J are TRBV2 and TRBJ2-7; tentatively, D is TRBD1 (5 bases). Germline V gives CDR1 SNHLY, CDR2 FYNNEI. Trimming took off 11 bases at V and 2 bases at J, with 13 bases between the two ends. The CDR3 extends over 12 amino acids. This CDR3 is CAGSRAPYEQYF. The CDR3, as DNA: TGTGCCGGCTCCAGGGCCCCCTACGAGCAGTACTTC.

This sequence joins TRBV29-1 and TRBJ2-6; D remains unclear. V shed 5 bases and J shed 2 bases, with 13 bases lying between them. CDR3 length: 15 residues. Germline V CDR1 and CDR2: SQVTM, ANQGSEA. The CDR3 nucleotides read TGCAGCGTTCTTGATCGGTTCGCTGGGGCCAACGTCCTGACTTTC. This codes for CSVLDRFAGANVLTF.

The chain is built from TRBV2 and TRBJ1-2; tentative D call: TRBD1 (6 bases). The CDR3 runs to 14 residues. Germline loops: CDR1 SNHLY, CDR2 FYNNEI. V was clipped by 7 bases and J by 0 bases, with 12 bases between them. CDR3: CASIRDTANYGYTF. In DNA form, the CDR3 reads TGTGCCAGCATAAGGGACACTGCTAACTATGGCTACACCTTC. Full variable domain (rest looked up from reference TRBV2 and TRBJ1-2): EPEVTQTPSHQVTQMGQEVILRCVPISNHLYFYWYRQILGQKVEFLVSFYNNEISEKSEIFDDQFSVERPDGSNFTLKIRSTKLEDSAMYFCASIRDTANYGYTFGSGTRLTVV.

The rearrangement joins TRBV6-5 to TRBJ1-6; 7 nucleotides align to TRBD1. The germline gives CDR1 MNHEY, CDR2 SVGAGI. J gave up 5 bases and V 11 bases, and 6 bases lay outside the gene matches. This CDR3 region has 13 residues. In DNA, the CDR3 is TGTGCCGTAGGGGGCTATGATAATTCACCCCTCCACTTT. Translation: CAVGGYDNSPLHF.

CDR3 residues: CASSLIGTGATVGDGYTF. CDR3 bases: TGTGCCAGCAGCTTAATTGGTACAGGGGCTACGGTCGGGGATGGCTACACCTTC. V usage is TRBV7-3 and J usage is TRBJ1-2, with 7 positions matching TRBD1. There are 18 residues in the CDR3. The germline CDR1 and CDR2 sequences are SGHTA and FQGTGA. Losses at the gene ends were 1 base for V and 6 bases for J; bases not matched to a gene: 17.

Regarding this clone: The same CDR3 is also encoded by other DNA sequences in this sample. The chain joins TRBV7-2 to TRBJ1-1; D remains ambiguous. V lost 1 base and J 3 bases, leaving 9 bases between the germline ends. The germline V gene encodes CDR1 SGHTA and CDR2 FQGNSA. CDR3 length equals 14 residues. Here the CDR3 reads CASSLVSGDTEAFF. The CDR3 coding sequence is TGTGCCAGCAGCTTAGTGTCCGGAGACACTGAAGCTTTCTTT. The full variable domain, completed using reference TRBV7-2 and TRBJ1-1, is GAGVSQSPSNKVTEKGKDVELRCDPISGHTALYWYRQSLGQGLEFLIYFQGNSAPDKSGLPSDRFSAERTGGSVSTLTIQRTQQEDSAVYLCASSLVSGDTEAFFGQGTRLTVV.

This chain links TRBV5-1 with TRBJ2-3; D gene uncertain. The V gene's germline CDR1 is SGHRS and CDR2 YFSETQ. The germline V and J ends were trimmed by 0 bases and 0 bases, with 8 bases remaining between them. CDR3 length: 15 amino acids. CDR3 in amino acids: CASSLARASTDTQYF. CDR3 bases: TGCGCCAGCAGCTTGGCTAGAGCAAGCACAGATACGCAGTATTTT.

The rearrangement uses TRBV5-5 and TRBJ1-1, with unresolved D. The germline gives CDR1 SGHKS, CDR2 YYEKEE (reference sequence). The CDR3 loop spans 14 amino acids. Between the trimmed V and J ends, which lost 0 bases and 0 bases, there was a span of 6 bases. CDR3 protein: CASSLGLLNTEAFF. CDR3 nucleotide sequence: TGTGCCAGCAGCTTGGGACTTTTGAACACTGAAGCTTTCTTT.

In its sample, this clone was seen a few times. This chain connects TRBV2 to TRBJ1-1, with D hard to call. Trimming pared 5 bases from V and 0 bases from J, leaving 4 bases between. The CDR3 has 12 residues. CDR1 and CDR2 from the germline V gene are SNHLY and FYNNEI. The CDR3 bases are TGTGCCAGCAGTCAGGTGAACACTGAAGCTTTCTTT. Translating gives CASSQVNTEAFF.

The chain recombines TRBV4-1 with TRBJ1-4; 7 bases map to TRBD1. The J segment lost 6 bases and the V segment lost 4 bases, leaving 5 bases of the junction unmatched. The CDR3 consists of 14 residues. Germline V gene lookup returns CDR1 MGHRA and CDR2 YSYEKL. The CDR3 DNA reads TGCGCCAGCAGCCCGACAGGGCGGTATGAAAAACTGTTTTTT. This translates into CASSPTGRYEKLFF.

The rearrangement uses TRBV3-1 (or the pseudogene TRBV3-2) and TRBJ2-1; TRBD2 is a possible D gene (5 bases). V lost 1 base to trimming and J lost 6 bases, with 10 bases between them. CDR1 is LGHDT, CDR2 YNNKEL, per germline (reference sequence). The CDR3 has 14 amino acids. The CDR3 spells CASSQAGILNEQFF. The CDR3 coding sequence is TGTGCCAGCAGCCAAGCCGGGATACTCAATGAGCAGTTCTTC.

This clone was recorded only once. V is TRBV12-3 or TRBV12-4 and J is TRBJ1-2; 8 nucleotides align to TRBD1. The CDR3 covers 13 residues. The V segment lost 9 bases and the J segment 6 bases; nucleotides outside the gene matches: 9. The CDR3 coding sequence is TGTGCCAGTCGCGACAGGGGATGGGATGGCTACACCTTC. Protein sequence: CASRDRGWDGYTF.

The rearrangement uses TRBV11-3 and TRBJ2-7; maybe TRBD2 (6 bases). The CDR3 is 14 amino acids. V lost 3 bases and J lost 3, with 12 bases in between. Germline lookup yields CDR1 SGHNT and CDR2 YENEEA. CDR3 nucleotides: TGTGCCAGCAGCTTGGGGCAGGGAGGCTACGAGCAGTACTTC. Its protein is CASSLGQGGYEQYF.